The rows below give T cell receptor beta chains drawn from one sample of a study of PD-1 blockade in classical Hodgkin lymphoma. This table comes from immunoSEQ multiplex PCR, and its TCRdb copy is limited to in-frame clones, with some not included. This repertoire shows roughly 55,000 clones, roughly 80% found once; its top ten account for around 15%. Material: peripheral blood mononuclear cells (PBMCs), obtained at baseline. These receptors were taken from a human donor with classical Hodgkin lymphoma. The CDR3 runs from the conserved cysteine through the conserved F or W. D genes are given only for firm matches. Rows give clone size only sometimes, using once, few, many, or a class for an expanded clone.

TRBV6-4	-	TRBJ2-3	TRBD2	TGTGCCATCAGTGAATGGGAGGGGACAGATACGCAGTATTTT	CAISEWEGTDTQYF
TRBV2	-	TRBJ2-1	TRBD2	TGTGCCAGCAGTGAGGCCCTAGCGGGAGTGCTAAATGAGCAGTTCTTC	CASSEALAGVLNEQFF
TRBV4-3	-	TRBJ2-1	-	TGCGCCAGCAGCCAAGATAGGACCGGGGAATACAATGAGCAGTTCTTC	CASSQDRTGEYNEQFF
TRBV6-4	-	TRBJ2-1	TRBD2	TGTGCCAGCAGTGACGGGGGGGGTTCCTACAATGAGCAGTTCTTC	CASSDGGGSYNEQFF
TRBV4-1	-	TRBJ1-1	-	TGCGCCAGCAGGTTAAGCGACAGTCTGAACACTGAAGCTTTCTTT	CASRLSDSLNTEAFF
TRBV7-2	once	TRBJ1-1	TRBD1	TGTGCCAGCAGCCCAGAGGGACAGGGATACACTGAAGCTTTCTTT	CASSPEGQGYTEAFF
TRBV7-8	-	TRBJ2-4	-	TGTGCCAGCAGCTTCCTTGGGGCTATTCGACTAGCCAAAAACATTCAGTACTTC	CASSFLGAIRLAKNIQYF
TRBV11-3	once	TRBJ2-3	-	TGTGCCAGCAGCTTAGGGGCAGCCTCTTTAAGCACAGATACGCAGTATTTT	CASSLGAASLSTDTQYF
TRBV7-5	-	TRBJ1-4	-	TGTGCCAGAAGCTCCGGACAGGGTCTTGGAGAAAAACTGTTTTTT	CARSSGQGLGEKLFF
TRBV10-3	-	TRBJ1-5	-	TGTGCCATCACCCAGGAGAGAAATCAGCCCCAGCATTTT	CAITQERNQPQHF
TRBV5-1	-	TRBJ1-2	-	TGCGCCAGCAGGTTTAGGACAGAGAACTATGGCTACACCTTC	CASRFRTENYGYTF
TRBV5-1	-	TRBJ1-4	-	TGCGCCAGCAGTACCCAGGGGATGGGTAATGAAAAACTGTTTTTT	CASSTQGMGNEKLFF
TRBV6-6	-	TRBJ1-2	TRBD1	TGTGCCAGCAGTTACACGGACAGGGAGTCTTATGGCTACACCTTC	CASSYTDRESYGYTF
TRBV13	-	TRBJ2-1	TRBD2	TGTGCCAGCAGCCTCCTAGCGGGGGAATACAATGAGCAGTTCTTC	CASSLLAGEYNEQFF
TRBV29-1	-	TRBJ1-1	-	TGCAGCGTTGTGCGGGGGGCGAGGGCTGAAGCTTTCTTT	CSVVRGARAEAFF
TRBV11-3	-	TRBJ2-5	-	TGTGCCAGCAGCTTATCGGGTTGGCTGCGGACCACCCAAGAGACCCAGTACTTC	CASSLSGWLRTTQETQYF
TRBV23-1	-	TRBJ1-1	-	TGCGCCAGCAGTCAATCGAATGGGTTCCTGGCAGGGCGGGGAATTGGTCCTGAAGCTTTCTTT	CASSQSNGFLAGRGIGPEAFF
TRBV30	-	TRBJ2-1	-	TGTGCCTGGAGTAGACAAACCAATGAGCAGTTCTTC	CAWSRQTNEQFF
TRBV5-1	-	TRBJ2-1	-	TGCGCCAGCAGCTTGTCGGCTTACAATGAGCAGTTCTTC	CASSLSAYNEQFF
TRBV19	few	TRBJ1-5	-	TGTGCCAGTAGCATAGGGATTTTCGGCAATCAGCCCCAGCATTTT	CASSIGIFGNQPQHF
TRBV18	once	TRBJ2-3	-	TGTGCCAGCTCACCTTCGCGGGAAGCCACAGATACGCAGTATTTT	CASSPSREATDTQYF
TRBV7-2	-	TRBJ2-7	TRBD2	TGTGCCAGCAGCTTCCAGACTAGCGGGAGCGGCGAGCAGTACTTC	CASSFQTSGSGEQYF
TRBV7-2	-	TRBJ2-1	TRBD2	TGTGCCAGCAGCCCAGGACTAGCGGGGTACAATGAGCAGTTCTTC	CASSPGLAGYNEQFF
TRBV7-9	-	TRBJ1-2	-	TGTGCCAGCAGCTTAACGGGGGAGAGCTATGGCTACACCTTC	CASSLTGESYGYTF
TRBV19	-	TRBJ1-3	-	TGTGCCAGTAGAGTTCTAGGCTCTGGAAACACCATATATTTT	CASRVLGSGNTIYF
TRBV19	-	TRBJ2-2	-	TGTGCCAGTAGTACCCCCACCCCGGAGCTGTTTTTT	CASSTPTPELFF
TRBV6-5	-	TRBJ2-1	TRBD2	TGTGCCAGCAGTTACTGGGCGGGAGACAATGAGCAGTTCTTC	CASSYWAGDNEQFF
TRBV5-8	-	TRBJ2-7	-	TGTGCCAGCAGCTTGATAGAGGGCTCCTACGAGCAGTACTTC	CASSLIEGSYEQYF
TRBV5-8	few	TRBJ2-3	-	TGTGCCAGCAGCCGCAGGGCCCGCACAGATACGCAGTATTTT	CASSRRARTDTQYF
TRBV4-1	few	TRBJ2-1	-	TGCGCCAGCAGCCAAGATCTTGCGGGACGACAGTTCTTC	CASSQDLAGRQFF
TRBV5-4	few	TRBJ1-1	-	TGTGCCAGCAGCTTGTGGTACAGCGAGGAAGCTTTCTTT	CASSLWYSEEAFF
TRBV5-1	-	TRBJ1-2	TRBD1	TGCGCCAGCAGCTGGGGAGGGGGCGCAGGAGATGGCTACACCTTC	CASSWGGGAGDGYTF
TRBV21-1	-	TRBJ2-4	-	TGTGCCAGCAGCCTAAGGGACAAGAGGAACATTCAGTACTTC	CASSLRDKRNIQYF
TRBV27	-	TRBJ1-1	-	TGTGCCAGCAGTTTATCTGGTAGGATGAACACTGAAGCTTTCTTT	CASSLSGRMNTEAFF
TRBV7-8	-	TRBJ1-1	-	TGTGCCAGCAGCTTAATGGGGGGCACTGAAGCTTTCTTT	CASSLMGGTEAFF
TRBV12-1	-	TRBJ1-1	-	TGTGCCAGCAGCTTTGCGCTGGCGGACAGCCTGAACACTGAAGCTTTCTTT	CASSFALADSLNTEAFF
TRBV7-9	-	TRBJ1-2	-	TGTGCCAGCAGCTTACTTTTGGCCCAAGATGGCTACACCTTC	CASSLLLAQDGYTF
TRBV7-8	-	TRBJ1-3	TRBD1	TGTGCCAGCAGCTTAGCGTGGACAGGCTCTGGAAACACCATATATTTT	CASSLAWTGSGNTIYF
TRBV2	-	TRBJ1-1	-	TGTGCCAGCAGTGGGTATGGAGGGATGAACACTGAAGCTTTCTTT	CASSGYGGMNTEAFF
TRBV5-1	-	TRBJ1-3	-	TGCGCCAGCAGCTTAACGGGACTCTCTGGAAACACCATATATTTT	CASSLTGLSGNTIYF
TRBV9	-	TRBJ2-1	TRBD2	TGTGCCAGCAGCGTAAAACTAGCGCCTATTTACAATGAGCAGTTCTTC	CASSVKLAPIYNEQFF
TRBV11-2	few	TRBJ1-2	TRBD1	TGTGCCAGCAGCTTAGAGCCGGGACAGGGAGGAGGCTACACCTTC	CASSLEPGQGGGYTF
TRBV7-2	-	TRBJ1-2	TRBD1	TGTGCCAGCACCCCGTCCGGGACAGCGAATGGCTACACCTTC	CASTPSGTANGYTF
TRBV14	-	TRBJ2-4	TRBD2	TGTGCCAGCAGCGGGGGGCTAGCGGGCCGCAACATTCAGTACTTC	CASSGGLAGRNIQYF
TRBV7-2	-	TRBJ2-6	-	TGTGCCAGCAGCTTAGGTACTGGGGCCAACGTCCTGACTTTC	CASSLGTGANVLTF
TRBV5-1	-	TRBJ2-5	TRBD2	TGCGCCAGCAGGAGCGGGACGTGGAGGGAGACCCAGTACTTC	CASRSGTWRETQYF
TRBV2	-	TRBJ2-1	-	TGTGCCAGCCAGACAGAAGCCTCCTACAATGAGCAGTTCTTC	CASQTEASYNEQFF
TRBV27	-	TRBJ2-5	-	TGTGCCAGCAGTCCCCGGACGGCCCAAGAGACCCAGTACTTC	CASSPRTAQETQYF
TRBV7-8	-	TRBJ1-2	-	TGTGCCAGCAGCCCGCTTGCGGGGAACTATGGCTACACCTTC	CASSPLAGNYGYTF
TRBV2	-	TRBJ2-6	-	TGTGCCAGCAGTGAATGGAGGGCTGGGGCCAACGTCCTGACTTTC	CASSEWRAGANVLTF
TRBV29-1	-	TRBJ2-3	TRBD2	TGCAGCGTTGAAGACGAGCTAGCGGGAGGGTACAGTAGCCCAGATACGCAGTATTTT	CSVEDELAGGYSSPDTQYF
TRBV6-6	-	TRBJ1-2	TRBD1	TGTGCCAGCAGTTCGACAGGGAAACAAGGGGATGGCTACACCTTC	CASSSTGKQGDGYTF
TRBV18	-	TRBJ2-1	-	TGTGCCAGCTCACTAATCCTCGAGGAAGAGCAGTTCTTC	CASSLILEEEQFF
TRBV11-3	-	TRBJ1-3	-	TGTGCCAGCGCGGGGTCTGCAAACACCATATATTTT	CASAGSANTIYF